This TCR beta chain was obtained from a study of cytomegalovirus exposure and HLA in healthy donors. This clone has only a few counts. Researchers ran the PCR with 60 Vbeta and 13 Jbeta primers. Repertoires were generated with immunoSEQ multiplex PCR, while TCRdb's copy carries only in-frame clones and drops some. The sample shows 100,000 to 150,000 clones, around 70% of them seen only once. Germline V gene data show CDR1 as SNHLY and CDR2 as FYNNEI. This CDR3 is 14 amino acids long. Losses at the gene ends were 4 bases for V and 7 bases for J; bases not matched to a gene: 1. The sample consisted of PBMCs. This chain joins TRBV2 and TRBJ2-1; 13 bases line up with TRBD2. The sequence came from a woman in her fifties or sixties in good health and CMV-seropositive. CDR3 sequence (DNA): TGTGCCAGCAGTGCACTAGCGGGGGGGAATGAGCAGTTCTTC. Translated: CASSALAGGNEQFF.